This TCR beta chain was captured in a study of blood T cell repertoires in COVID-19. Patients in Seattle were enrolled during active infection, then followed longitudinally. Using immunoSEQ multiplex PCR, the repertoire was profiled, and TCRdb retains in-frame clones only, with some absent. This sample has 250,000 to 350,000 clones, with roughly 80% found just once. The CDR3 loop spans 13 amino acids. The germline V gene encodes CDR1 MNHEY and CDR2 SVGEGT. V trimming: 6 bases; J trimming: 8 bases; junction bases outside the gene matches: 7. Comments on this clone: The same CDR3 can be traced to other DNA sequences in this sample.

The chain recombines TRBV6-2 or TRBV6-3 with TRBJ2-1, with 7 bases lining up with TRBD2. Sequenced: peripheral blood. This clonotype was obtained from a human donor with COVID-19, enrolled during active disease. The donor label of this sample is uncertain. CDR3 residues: CASSRPRGDEQFF. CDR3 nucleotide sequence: TGTGCCAGCAGCCGGCCCCGGGGGGATGAGCAGTTCTTC.